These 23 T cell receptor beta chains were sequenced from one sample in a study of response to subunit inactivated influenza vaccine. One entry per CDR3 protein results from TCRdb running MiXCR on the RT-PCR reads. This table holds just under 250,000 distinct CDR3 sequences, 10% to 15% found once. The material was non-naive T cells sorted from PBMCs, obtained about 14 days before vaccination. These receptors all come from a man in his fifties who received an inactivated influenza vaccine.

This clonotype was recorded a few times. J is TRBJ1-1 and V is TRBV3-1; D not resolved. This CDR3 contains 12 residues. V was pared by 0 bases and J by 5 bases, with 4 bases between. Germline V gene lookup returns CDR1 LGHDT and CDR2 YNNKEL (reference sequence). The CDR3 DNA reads TGTGCCAGCAGCCAAGACAGAACTGAAGCTTTCTTT. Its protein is CASSQDRTEAFF.

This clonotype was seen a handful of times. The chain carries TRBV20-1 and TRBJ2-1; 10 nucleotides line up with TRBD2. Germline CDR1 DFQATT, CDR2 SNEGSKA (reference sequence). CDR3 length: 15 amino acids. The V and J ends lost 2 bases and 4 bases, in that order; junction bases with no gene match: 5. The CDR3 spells CSARLAGDRYNEQFF. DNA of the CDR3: TGCAGTGCTAGACTAGCGGGGGACCGATACAATGAGCAGTTCTTC.

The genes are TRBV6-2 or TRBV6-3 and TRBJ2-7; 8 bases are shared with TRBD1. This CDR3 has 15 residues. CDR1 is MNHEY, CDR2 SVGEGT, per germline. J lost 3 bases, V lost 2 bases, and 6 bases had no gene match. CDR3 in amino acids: CASSYGAGGDYEQYF. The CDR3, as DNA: TGTGCCAGCAGTTACGGCGCAGGGGGCGACTACGAGCAGTACTTC.

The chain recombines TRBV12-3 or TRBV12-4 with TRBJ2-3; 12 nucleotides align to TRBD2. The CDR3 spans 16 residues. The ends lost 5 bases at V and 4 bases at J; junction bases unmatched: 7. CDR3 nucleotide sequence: TGTGCCAGCAGTATATCAGGACTAGCGGGGTCAGATACGCAGTATTTT. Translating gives CASSISGLAGSDTQYF.

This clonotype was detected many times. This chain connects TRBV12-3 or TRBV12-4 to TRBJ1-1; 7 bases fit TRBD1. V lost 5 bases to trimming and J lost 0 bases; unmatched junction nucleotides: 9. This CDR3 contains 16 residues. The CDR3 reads CASSGYRGNMNTEAFF. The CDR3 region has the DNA TGTGCCAGCAGTGGTTACAGGGGAAACATGAACACTGAAGCTTTCTTT.

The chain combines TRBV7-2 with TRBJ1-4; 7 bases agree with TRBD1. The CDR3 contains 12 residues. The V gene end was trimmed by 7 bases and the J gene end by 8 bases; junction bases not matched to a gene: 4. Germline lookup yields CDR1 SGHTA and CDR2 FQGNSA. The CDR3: CASTKDREKLFF. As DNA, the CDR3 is TGTGCCAGCACCAAGGACAGGGAAAAACTGTTTTTT.

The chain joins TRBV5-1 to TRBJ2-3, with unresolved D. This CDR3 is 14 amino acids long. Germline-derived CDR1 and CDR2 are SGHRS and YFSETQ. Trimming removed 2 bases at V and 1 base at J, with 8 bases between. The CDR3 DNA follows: TGCGCCAGCAGCTTCCAGAAAGGCACAGATACGCAGTATTTT. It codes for CASSFQKGTDTQYF.

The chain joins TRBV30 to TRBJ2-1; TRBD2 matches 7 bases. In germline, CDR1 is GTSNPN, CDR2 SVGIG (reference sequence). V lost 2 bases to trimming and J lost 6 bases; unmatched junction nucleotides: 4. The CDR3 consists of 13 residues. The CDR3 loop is CAWSRDYTNEQFF. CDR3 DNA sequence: TGTGCCTGGAGTCGGGACTACACCAATGAGCAGTTCTTC.

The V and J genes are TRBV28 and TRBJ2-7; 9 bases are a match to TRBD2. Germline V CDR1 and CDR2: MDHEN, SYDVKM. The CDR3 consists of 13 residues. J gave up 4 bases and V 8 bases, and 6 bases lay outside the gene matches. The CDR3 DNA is TGTGCCAGCGGCCCGGGACTAGCTTACGAGCAGTACTTC. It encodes CASGPGLAYEQYF.

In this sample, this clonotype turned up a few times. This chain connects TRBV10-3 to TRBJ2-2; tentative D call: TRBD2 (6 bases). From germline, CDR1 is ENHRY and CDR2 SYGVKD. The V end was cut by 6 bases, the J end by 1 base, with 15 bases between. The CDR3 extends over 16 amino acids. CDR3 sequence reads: CAISLGAGVNTGELFF. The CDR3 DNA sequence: TGTGCCATCAGCCTTGGAGCGGGTGTGAACACCGGGGAGCTGTTTTTT.

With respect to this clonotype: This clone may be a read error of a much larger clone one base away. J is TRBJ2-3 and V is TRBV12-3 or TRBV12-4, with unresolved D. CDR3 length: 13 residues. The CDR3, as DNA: TGTTCCAGCAGTCAGGTTAGCACAGATACGCAGTATTTT. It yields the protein CSSSQVSTDTQYF.

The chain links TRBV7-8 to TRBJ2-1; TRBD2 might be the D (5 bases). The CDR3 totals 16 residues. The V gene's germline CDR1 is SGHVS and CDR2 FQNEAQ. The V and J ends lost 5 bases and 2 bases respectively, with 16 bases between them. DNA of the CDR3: TGTGCCAGCAGCCGGGCAAGCGGAGGAACCTACAATGAGCAGTTCTTC. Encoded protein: CASSRASGGTYNEQFF.

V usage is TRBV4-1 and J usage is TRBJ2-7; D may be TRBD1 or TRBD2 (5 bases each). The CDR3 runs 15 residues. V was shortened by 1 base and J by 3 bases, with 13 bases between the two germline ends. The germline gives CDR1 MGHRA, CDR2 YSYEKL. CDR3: CASSQVPGTSYEQYF. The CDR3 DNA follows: TGCGCCAGCAGCCAAGTACCAGGGACGAGCTACGAGCAGTACTTC.

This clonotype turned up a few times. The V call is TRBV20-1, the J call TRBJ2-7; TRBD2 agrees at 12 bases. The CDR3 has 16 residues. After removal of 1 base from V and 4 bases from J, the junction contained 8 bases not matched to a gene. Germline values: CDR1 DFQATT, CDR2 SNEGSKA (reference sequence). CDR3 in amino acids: CSARGLAGASLYEQYF. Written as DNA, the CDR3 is TGCAGTGCTAGAGGACTAGCGGGAGCGAGTTTGTACGAGCAGTACTTC.

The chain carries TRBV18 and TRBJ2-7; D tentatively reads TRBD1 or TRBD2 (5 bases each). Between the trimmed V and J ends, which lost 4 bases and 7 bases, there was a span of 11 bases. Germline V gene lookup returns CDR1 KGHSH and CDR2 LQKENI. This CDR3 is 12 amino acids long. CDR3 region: CASSLGTGEQYF. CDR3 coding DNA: TGTGCCAGCTCACTGGGGACCGGGGAGCAGTACTTC.

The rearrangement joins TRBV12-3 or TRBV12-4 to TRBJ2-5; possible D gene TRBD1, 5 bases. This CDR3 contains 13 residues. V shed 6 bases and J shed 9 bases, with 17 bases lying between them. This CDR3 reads CASRETVGLAQYF. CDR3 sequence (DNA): TGTGCCAGCAGGGAGACAGTGGGTCTGGCCCAGTACTTC.

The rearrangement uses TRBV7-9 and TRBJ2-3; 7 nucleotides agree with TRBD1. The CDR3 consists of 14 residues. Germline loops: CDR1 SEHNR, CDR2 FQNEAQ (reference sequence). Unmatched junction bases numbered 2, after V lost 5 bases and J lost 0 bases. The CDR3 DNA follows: TGTGCCAGCAGCGGGACAGCTAGCACAGATACGCAGTATTTT. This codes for CASSGTASTDTQYF.

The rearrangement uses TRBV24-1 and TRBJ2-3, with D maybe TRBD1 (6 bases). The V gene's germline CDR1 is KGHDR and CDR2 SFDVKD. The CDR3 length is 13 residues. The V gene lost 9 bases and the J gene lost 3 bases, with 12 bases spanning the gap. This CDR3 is CATGEQGTDTQYF. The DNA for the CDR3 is TGTGCCACCGGAGAACAGGGAACAGATACGCAGTATTTT.

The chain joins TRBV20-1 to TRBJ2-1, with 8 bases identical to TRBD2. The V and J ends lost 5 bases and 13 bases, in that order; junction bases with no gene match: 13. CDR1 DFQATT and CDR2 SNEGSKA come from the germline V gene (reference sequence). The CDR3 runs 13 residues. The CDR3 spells CSAYHPSGRTQFF. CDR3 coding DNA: TGCAGTGCTTATCACCCCAGCGGGAGAACCCAGTTCTTC.

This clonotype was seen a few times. CDR3 nucleotides: TGCAGCGCCCTGACAGGGGAAGAGACCCAGTACTTC. Its protein is CSALTGEETQYF. The chain uses TRBV29-1 and TRBJ2-5; 8 bases fit TRBD1. The ends lost 7 bases at V and 3 bases at J; junction bases unmatched: 4. CDR1 and CDR2 (germline): SQVTM, ANQGSEA. The CDR3 runs 12 residues.

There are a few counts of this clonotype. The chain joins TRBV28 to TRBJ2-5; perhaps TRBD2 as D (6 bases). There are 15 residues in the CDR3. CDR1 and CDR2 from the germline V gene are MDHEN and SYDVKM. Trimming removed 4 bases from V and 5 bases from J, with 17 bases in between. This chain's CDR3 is CASSSPGVGLETQYF. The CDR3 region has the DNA TGTGCCAGCAGTTCACCGGGAGTAGGGTTGGAGACCCAGTACTTC.

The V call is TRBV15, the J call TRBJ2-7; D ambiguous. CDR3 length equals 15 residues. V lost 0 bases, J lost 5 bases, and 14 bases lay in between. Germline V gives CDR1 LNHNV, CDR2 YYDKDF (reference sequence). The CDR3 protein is CATSRDSSHANEQYF. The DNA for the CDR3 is TGTGCCACCAGCAGAGATTCCAGCCATGCAAACGAGCAGTACTTC.

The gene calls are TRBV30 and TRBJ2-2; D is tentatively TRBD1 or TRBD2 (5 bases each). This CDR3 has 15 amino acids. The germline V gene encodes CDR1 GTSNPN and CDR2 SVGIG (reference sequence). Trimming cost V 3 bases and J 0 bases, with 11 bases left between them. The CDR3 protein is CAWRVRGANTGELFF. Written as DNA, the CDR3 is TGTGCCTGGAGAGTTCGGGGCGCGAACACCGGGGAGCTGTTTTTT.